This section outlines one T cell receptor (beta chain) sequence together with its context. As yet, its antigen is unknown. V shed 4 bases, J shed 6 bases, and the junction held 6 bases outside the gene matches. CDR3 size: 14 residues. From germline, CDR1 is SGHTA and CDR2 FQGNSA. These data originate in a study of chemoradiotherapy in HPV16-positive cancers. Study details: Candidate HPV-specific T-cell clones and common TCR motifs came from functional assays in a couple of HPV16-positive patients. Overall study findings and caveats: For HPV16-positive patients, expanding HPV-responsive T cells associated with longer recurrence-free survival. During treatment, candidate HPV-specific clones and E7-related motifs expanded in tumor.

Sequencing used immunoSEQ multiplex PCR; TCRdb keeps in-frame clones, though not all of them. The sample contains approximately 50,000 clones, roughly 90% of which appear only once. Repertoires were sampled repeatedly during chemoradiotherapy. The sequenced sample was blood, obtained from a patient who underwent chemoradiotherapy. This receptor was taken from a human donor with HPV-associated anogenital cancer. This chain joins TRBV7-2 and TRBJ2-3; 8 bases are a match to TRBD2. The chain's CDR3 is CASSYGLAADTQYF. CDR3 coding DNA: TGTGCCAGCAGCTACGGACTAGCCGCGGATACGCAGTATTTT.